This T cell receptor (beta chain) was sequenced in a study of pediatric ulcerative colitis. Findings of the study overall: Acute severe colitis showed lower rectal diversity from clonal expansions.

This was a survey-level run. Sequencing depth was up to 500,000 reads per sample. TCRdb keeps only in-frame clones here, not all; method: immunoSEQ multiplex PCR. The table includes 36,000 or so clones, roughly 72% detected once. V was trimmed by 3 bases and J by 0 bases, leaving 12 bases between them. This CDR3 has 15 residues. Germline V gene lookup returns CDR1 LNHDA and CDR2 SQIVND (reference sequence). As regards this clone: Its specificity is unknown.

One to two pinch biopsies were taken from the rectum during colonoscopy. The sequencing input was gut tissue. The chain links TRBV19 to TRBJ2-7; D is ambiguous. The receptor was isolated from a boy aged 5-17 years with moderate ulcerative colitis. The CDR3, as DNA: TGTGCCAGTAGTATTTCATCCGCGAGCTCCTACGAGCAGTACTTC. Amino acid sequence: CASSISSASSYEQYF. Based on the CDR3 plus reference TRBV19 and TRBJ2-7, the full variable domain is DGGITQSPKYLFRKEGQNVTLSCEQNLNHDAMYWYRQDPGQGLRLIYYSQIVNDFQKGDIAEGYSVSREKKESFPLTVTSAQKNPTAFYLCASSISSASSYEQYFGPGTRLTVT.